This TCR beta chain is drawn from a study of control samples from healthy donors and cancer patients. Germline assignment: CDR1 MNHNS and CDR2 SASEGT. The CDR3 has 19 residues. V lost 2 bases and J 2 bases, leaving 21 bases between the germline ends. Repertoires were generated with immunoSEQ multiplex PCR, while TCRdb's copy carries only in-frame clones and drops some. This sample has over 100,000 clones, with 75% to 95% found just once. The sequenced sample was blood. This receptor was obtained from a man in his forties or fifties in good health. The chain combines TRBV6-1 with TRBJ2-2, with unresolved D. CDR3: CASSEITARRNFNTGELFF. CDR3 nucleotides: TGTGCCAGCAGTGAAATCACAGCACGACGGAACTTTAACACCGGGGAGCTGTTTTTT.